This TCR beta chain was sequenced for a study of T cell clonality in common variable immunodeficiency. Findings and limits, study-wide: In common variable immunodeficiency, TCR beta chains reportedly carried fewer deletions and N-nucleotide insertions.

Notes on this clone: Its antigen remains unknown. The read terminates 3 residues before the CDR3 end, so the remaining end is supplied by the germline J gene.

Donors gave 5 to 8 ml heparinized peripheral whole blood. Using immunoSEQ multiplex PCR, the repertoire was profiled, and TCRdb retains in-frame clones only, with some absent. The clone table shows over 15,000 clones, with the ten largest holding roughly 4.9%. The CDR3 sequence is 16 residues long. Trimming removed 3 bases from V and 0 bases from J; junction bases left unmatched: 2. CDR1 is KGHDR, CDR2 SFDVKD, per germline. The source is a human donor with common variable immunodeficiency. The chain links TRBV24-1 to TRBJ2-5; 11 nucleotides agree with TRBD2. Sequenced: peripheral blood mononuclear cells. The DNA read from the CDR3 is TGTGCCACCAGTGATGCGACTAGCGGGGACCAAGAGACC. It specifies CATSDATSGDQET. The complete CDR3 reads CATSDATSGDQETQYF.